Detailed here is one T cell receptor (beta chain). This sample is drawn from a study of graft-versus-host responses after intestinal transplantation. Germline-derived CDR1 and CDR2 are MNHNY and SVGAGI (reference sequence). The ends lost 5 bases at V and 7 bases at J; junction bases unmatched: 7. The CDR3 contains 15 residues. Profiled with immunoSEQ multiplex PCR; TCRdb holds only in-frame clones, not every one. This table has about 10,000 clones, 80% to 95% appearing once. This TCR derives from a human patient who received an intestinal transplant, so some T cells may come from the graft donor. The material was PBMCs, obtained approximately 69 days after transplant. The V gene is TRBV6-6, the J gene TRBJ1-5, with TRBD1 matching over 11 bases. The CDR3 here is CASSPGQGARQPQHF. The CDR3 DNA reads TGTGCCAGCAGTCCTGGACAGGGGGCGCGCCAGCCCCAGCATTTT.